The next 3 T cell receptor beta chains were all read from a single sample in a study of T cell changes during pregnancy in multiple sclerosis. TCRdb keeps only in-frame clones here, not all; method: immunoSEQ multiplex PCR. Here the sample spans under 75,000 clones, 90% to 95% being singletons. The specimen comprised CD8+ T cells from peripheral blood mononuclear cells, sampled in the second trimester of pregnancy. The source of these receptors is a female donor with multiple sclerosis, enrolled in a pregnancy study.

This clone was recorded a few times. The V gene is TRBV6-6, the J gene TRBJ1-1; maybe TRBD1 (6 bases). The CDR3 loop spans 14 amino acids. The V end lost 6 bases, the J end lost 1 base, and 12 bases lay between the germline ends. CDR1 is MNHNY and CDR2 is SVGAGI in the germline V gene (reference sequence). The CDR3 DNA is TGTGCCAGCAGAGCGACAGGAACGAACACTGAAGCTTTCTTT. Protein: CASRATGTNTEAFF.

V gene TRBV29-1 combines with J gene TRBJ2-7, with D possibly matching TRBD1 (5 bases). Germline V gene sequence: CDR1 SQVTM, CDR2 ANQGSEA. The CDR3 sequence is 11 residues long. V shed 2 bases and J shed 4 bases, with 6 bases lying between them. For the CDR3, the DNA is TGCAGCGTTGAATCAGGGTACGAGCAGTACTTC. Translation: CSVESGYEQYF.

This clone appeared a single time. The V gene is TRBV4-1, the J gene TRBJ1-1; 11 bases fit TRBD1. Germline values: CDR1 MGHRA, CDR2 YSYEKL. This CDR3 is 14 amino acids long. Trimming took 8 bases from V and 6 from J; bases not matched to a gene: 8. CDR3 amino acids: CASGRDRGISEAFF. The CDR3 DNA sequence: TGCGCCAGCGGCCGGGACAGGGGGATTTCTGAAGCTTTCTTT.